This T cell receptor (beta chain) was observed in a study of patients and donors after allogeneic stem cell transplantation. V gave up 2 bases and J gave up 5 bases, with 13 bases separating them. CDR3 length: 14 amino acids. TCRdb used MiXCR to reprocess the RT-PCR reads, holding one entry per CDR3 protein. The top ten clones hold 7.2% of a sample with 410,000 or so distinct CDR3 sequences, around 16% of them seen once. Sequenced sample: blood, either unsorted or a sorted T cell fraction (not recorded which). V is TRBV12-3 or TRBV12-4 and J is TRBJ2-7; D is unclear. This sequence was found in a human donor who was either an allogeneic HSCT recipient or a stem cell or donor lymphocyte infusion donor (not recorded which). It is not recorded whose cells these are; they may come from a transplant donor. The CDR3 sequence: CASSLNKVSDEQYF. The DNA of the CDR3 is TGTGCCAGCAGTTTAAATAAGGTCAGCGACGAGCAGTACTTC.